A single sample is the source of the 19 T cell receptor beta chains below, sequenced in a study of blood T cell repertoires in COVID-19. The protocol was immunoSEQ multiplex PCR, while the TCRdb copy is restricted to in-frame clones and leaves out a portion. The table lists approximately 290,000 clones, 80% to 90% of them singletons, with roughly 4% in the top ten. Sequenced material: PBMCs or T cells enriched from blood (not recorded which). The receptors derive from a woman in her 30s who had recovered from COVID-19.

The sample holds one count of this clone. The chain uses TRBV27 and TRBJ2-3; 10 bases are shared with TRBD2. Germline CDR1 is MNHEY and CDR2 is SMNVEV (reference sequence). With 4 bases clipped from V and 1 base from J, the junction kept 5 bases outside the gene matches. This CDR3 spans 16 amino acids. For the CDR3, the DNA is TGTGCCAGCAGTTCACCTAGCGGGAGTCGCACAGATACGCAGTATTTT. It translates to CASSSPSGSRTDTQYF.

This clone has more than one count but fewer than ten. The chain uses TRBV30 and TRBJ2-7, with 9 bases identical to TRBD2. CDR1 and CDR2 from the germline V gene are GTSNPN and SVGIG (reference sequence). The J segment lost 2 bases and the V segment lost 0 bases, leaving 8 bases of the junction unmatched. The CDR3 has 16 amino acids. The CDR3 loop is CAWSVLGLARPYEQYF. The CDR3 DNA reads TGTGCCTGGAGTGTGTTGGGACTAGCAAGACCCTACGAGCAGTACTTC.

DNA of the CDR3: TGTGCCAGCAGCGTAGGAGTAGCGGGAACGAATGAGCAGTTCTTC. This encodes CASSVGVAGTNEQFF. V and J are TRBV9 and TRBJ2-1, with 8 nucleotides matching TRBD2. Germline V CDR1 and CDR2: SGDLS, YYNGEE. The CDR3 totals 15 residues. V lost 0 bases and J lost 7; bases outside the gene matches: 6.

The chain joins TRBV28 to TRBJ2-7; D might be TRBD1 (6 bases). Germline V CDR1 and CDR2: MDHEN, SYDVKM. CDR3 length: 12 residues. V gave up 2 bases and J gave up 6 bases, with 8 bases separating them. The CDR3 DNA reads TGTGCCAGCAGTTTAAGAGGGGGCGAGCAGTACTTC. It encodes CASSLRGGEQYF.

The CDR3 coding sequence is TGTGCCAGCAGTTTTAGGGGGTTTAGTAATTCACCCCTCCACTTT. This gives the protein CASSFRGFSNSPLHF. This rearrangement joins TRBV27 to TRBJ1-6; maybe TRBD1 (6 bases). V lost 3 bases and J 6 bases, leaving 12 bases between the germline ends. The CDR3 totals 15 residues. Germline V gene sequence: CDR1 MNHEY, CDR2 SMNVEV (reference sequence).

The rearrangement uses TRBV12-3 or TRBV12-4 and TRBJ1-2; 7 bases align to TRBD1. The trim removed 5 bases at V and 8 bases at J, leaving 8 bases unmatched. The CDR3 consists of 13 residues. The CDR3 protein is CASSRQGLEGYTF. In DNA form, the CDR3 reads TGTGCCAGCAGTCGACAGGGCCTAGAGGGCTACACCTTC.

As for this clone: A junction end diverges from the germline sequence, so it may reflect a read error. This chain uses TRBV5-4 with TRBJ1-1, with 7 bases fitting TRBD1. Looked up from germline, CDR1 is SGHNT and CDR2 is YYREEE (reference sequence). CDR3 length equals 16 residues. Here the CDR3 DNA reads TGTGCTAGCACCCCGTTGACAGGGAAAATGAACACTGAAGCTTTCTTT. Its translation is CASTPLTGKMNTEAFF.

V is TRBV19 and J is TRBJ1-1, with 10 bases lining up with TRBD1. V lost 3 bases, J lost 10 bases, and 11 bases stayed unmatched. This CDR3 contains 15 residues. CDR1 is LNHDA and CDR2 is SQIVND in the germline V gene (reference sequence). The CDR3: CASSIAGQGLKGAFF. As DNA, the CDR3 is TGTGCCAGTAGTATTGCGGGACAGGGGTTGAAGGGAGCTTTCTTT.

J is TRBJ1-5 and V is TRBV2; 11 nucleotides agree with TRBD1. This CDR3 region has 15 residues. In germline, CDR1 is SNHLY, CDR2 FYNNEI. J gave up 4 bases and V 5 bases, and 4 bases lay outside the gene matches. The CDR3 here is CASSQDRGLNQPQHF. For the CDR3, the DNA is TGTGCCAGCAGTCAGGACAGGGGGCTTAATCAGCCCCAGCATTTT.

The gene calls are TRBV29-1 and TRBJ2-7; a weak D match, TRBD2 (5 bases). Per germline, CDR1 SQVTM and CDR2 ANQGSEA. V lost 8 bases and J 6 bases, leaving 17 bases between the germline ends. There are 12 residues in the CDR3. DNA for the CDR3: TGCAGCATAGGACCCGAGGGTGGCGAGCAGTACTTC. The encoded protein is CSIGPEGGEQYF.

The table lists this clone with a count of one. V and J are TRBV30 and TRBJ2-7, with 9 bases that match TRBD1. V shed 0 bases, J shed 3 bases, and the junction held 3 bases outside the gene matches. In germline, CDR1 is GTSNPN, CDR2 SVGIG (reference sequence). The CDR3 loop spans 14 amino acids. This chain's CDR3 is CAWSVLTGGYEQYF. The CDR3 nucleotides read TGTGCCTGGAGTGTCTTGACAGGGGGCTACGAGCAGTACTTC.

This clone has more than one count but fewer than ten. The chain joins TRBV29-1 to TRBJ2-2, with D tentatively TRBD2 (5 bases). The V end was cut by 4 bases, the J end by 4 bases, with 10 bases between. Germline V lookup: CDR1 SQVTM, CDR2 ANQGSEA. The CDR3 spans 13 residues. CDR3 in amino acids: CSVGSGSTGELFF. CDR3 in DNA: TGCAGCGTTGGATCGGGAAGCACCGGGGAGCTGTTTTTT.

This rearrangement joins TRBV18 to TRBJ1-6, with D possibly being TRBD1 (6 bases). With 4 bases removed from V and 8 bases from J, the gap between germline ends came to 9 bases. CDR1 and CDR2 (germline): KGHSH, LQKENI. This CDR3 contains 13 residues. The CDR3 protein is CASSRGGDSPLHF. Here the CDR3 DNA reads TGTGCCAGCTCACGAGGGGGAGATTCACCCCTCCACTTT.

The CDR3 nucleotides read TGTGCCAGCGATGCGGGAGGGGGACCTGAAGCTTTCTTT. Translating gives CASDAGGGPEAFF. The chain couples TRBV2 to TRBJ1-1, with D possibly being TRBD1 (6 bases). Trimming pared 8 bases from V and 6 bases from J, leaving 16 bases between. CDR3 length equals 13 residues. In germline, CDR1 is SNHLY, CDR2 FYNNEI.

The J gene is TRBJ1-5, the V gene TRBV30; no firm D call. Trimming took off 5 bases at V and 6 bases at J, with 14 bases between the two ends. In germline, CDR1 is GTSNPN, CDR2 SVGIG (reference sequence). The CDR3 sequence is 13 residues long. CDR3 coding DNA: TGTGCCTGGGCCGGGGTGATCGGTCAGCCCCAGCATTTT. This translates into CAWAGVIGQPQHF.

This chain links TRBV6-1 with TRBJ2-5, with TRBD2 matching 12 bases. Losses at the gene ends were 4 bases for V and 4 bases for J; bases not matched to a gene: 7. The CDR3 contains 16 residues. The germline gives CDR1 MNHNS, CDR2 SASEGT. The chain's CDR3 is CASSGASGGARETQYF. The CDR3 DNA reads as TGTGCCAGCAGTGGCGCTAGCGGGGGGGCGAGAGAGACCCAGTACTTC.

J is TRBJ2-7 and V is TRBV28; 7 nucleotides align to TRBD1. The CDR3 consists of 13 residues. Germline CDR1 MDHEN, CDR2 SYDVKM. Losses at the gene ends were 5 bases for V and 3 bases for J; bases not matched to a gene: 4. The CDR3 nucleotides are TGTGCCAGCAGTCCAACAGGGGTCTACGAGCAGTACTTC. Translating it yields CASSPTGVYEQYF.

This chain joins TRBV28 and TRBJ1-1, with D maybe TRBD1 (6 bases). Trimming took 5 bases from V and 1 from J, leaving 17 bases between them. This CDR3 spans 16 amino acids. CDR1 and CDR2 (germline): MDHEN, SYDVKM. CDR3 in amino acids: CASSPPVRTANTEAFF. In nucleotides, the CDR3 is TGTGCCAGCAGTCCTCCGGTCCGGACAGCGAACACTGAAGCTTTCTTT.

As concerns this clone: A junction end diverges from the germline sequence, so it may reflect a read error. The chain joins TRBV28 to TRBJ1-2; maybe TRBD1 (6 bases). CDR3 length equals 15 residues. Germline CDR1 and CDR2: MDHEN and SYDVKM. This chain's CDR3 is CASSPQGRGLPRYAF. For the CDR3, the DNA is TGTGCCAGCAGTCCACAGGGTCGAGGGCTCCCAAGGTACGCCTTC.